These T cell receptor beta chains were read from a single sample in a study of CD8 T cells in ankylosing spondylitis. TCRdb itself ran the 5' RACE reads through MiXCR, one entry per CDR3 protein. Of more than 650,000 distinct CDR3 sequences in the sample, approximately 12% were seen once. The sequenced sample consisted of blood, either unsorted or a sorted T cell fraction (not recorded which). All receptors derive from a male donor with ankylosing spondylitis. Both conserved end residues are part of each CDR3. The D gene is left open where the match is weak. Expanded clones get a size class; other rows say once, few or many, or leave the size out.

clone_size	v_call	d_call	j_call	cdr3_aa	cdr3_nt
few	TRBV12-3/TRBV12-4	NA	TRBJ1-3	CASSFGGVGGNTIYF	TGTGCCAGCAGTTTCGGAGGGGTTGGGGGAAACACCATATATTTT
few	TRBV5-1	NA	TRBJ2-5	CASSLGNGIETQYF	TGCGCCAGCAGCTTGGGCAACGGAATCGAGACCCAGTACTTC
NA	TRBV5-6	NA	TRBJ1-6	CASSLYRRDSPLHF	TGTGCCAGCAGCTTATACCGCCGAGATTCACCCCTCCACTTT
NA	TRBV5-6	NA	TRBJ2-7	CASSLGILFYEQYF	TGTGCCAGCAGCCTCGGGATCCTCTTCTACGAGCAGTACTTC
NA	TRBV4-1	NA	TRBJ1-5	CASSPAGEGQPQHF	TGCGCCAGCAGCCCTGCAGGGGAAGGTCAGCCCCAGCATTTT
many	TRBV5-1	NA	TRBJ2-5	CASSLQAYQETQYF	TGCGCCAGCAGCTTGCAGGCGTACCAAGAGACCCAGTACTTC
few	TRBV20-1	NA	TRBJ2-5	CSASGLQRPETQYF	TGCAGTGCCTCGGGACTCCAACGCCCAGAGACCCAGTACTTC
NA	TRBV10-3	NA	TRBJ2-5	CATRNQETQYF	TGTGCCACCAGGAACCAAGAGACCCAGTACTTC
NA	TRBV6-1	NA	TRBJ1-2	CASREQATYGYTF	TGTGCCAGCAGGGAACAGGCTACCTATGGCTACACCTTC
NA	TRBV20-1	TRBD1	TRBJ2-2	CSANRGPNTGELFF	TGCAGTGCGAACAGGGGACCGAACACCGGGGAGCTGTTTTTT
few	TRBV20-1	NA	TRBJ1-5	CSARGQAARPQHF	TGCAGTGCTAGAGGACAGGCCGCCCGGCCCCAGCATTTT
few	TRBV10-3	NA	TRBJ1-3	CAISPGRFSGNTIYF	TGTGCCATCAGTCCGGGACGGTTCTCTGGAAACACCATATATTTT
few	TRBV11-2	NA	TRBJ1-2	CASSLDRWGFRGYTF	TGTGCCAGCAGCTTAGATCGTTGGGGATTTCGGGGCTACACCTTC
few	TRBV6-5	NA	TRBJ2-7	CASSYSRAAAEQYF	TGTGCCAGCAGTTACTCGAGGGCGGCGGCCGAGCAGTACTTC
many	TRBV5-1	NA	TRBJ2-1	CASSKGSSSSYNEQFF	TGCGCCAGCAGCAAGGGTAGCTCGAGCTCCTACAATGAGCAGTTCTTC
few	TRBV5-1	TRBD1	TRBJ2-2	CASSHLGQGVNTGELFF	TGCGCCAGCAGCCATTTAGGACAGGGGGTGAACACCGGGGAGCTGTTTTTT
many	TRBV7-6	TRBD1	TRBJ1-6	CASSLAAPGQGSSPLHF	TGTGCCAGCAGCTTAGCGGCACCGGGACAGGGGAGTTCACCCCTCCACTTT
NA	TRBV24-1	NA	TRBJ1-5	CATSGSNQPQHF	TGTGCCACCAGTGGTAGCAATCAGCCCCAGCATTTT
NA	TRBV10-3	TRBD1	TRBJ1-6	CAIRDREDSPLHF	TGTGCCATCAGGGACAGGGAGGATTCACCCCTCCACTTT
NA	TRBV5-1	NA	TRBJ2-5	CASSSRDFIQETQYF	TGCGCCAGCAGCTCCCGGGACTTCATACAAGAGACCCAGTACTTC
NA	TRBV7-2	NA	TRBJ2-2	CASSLVGPRNTGELFF	TGTGCCAGCAGCTTAGTAGGACCACGCAACACCGGGGAGCTGTTTTTT
few	TRBV4-3	NA	TRBJ2-2	CASSQGGSNTGELFF	TGCGCCAGCAGCCAAGGCGGATCGAACACCGGGGAGCTGTTTTTT
NA	TRBV5-1	TRBD1	TRBJ1-1	CASSLRQGGETEAFF	TGCGCCAGCAGCTTGAGGCAGGGGGGAGAGACTGAAGCTTTCTTT
many	TRBV5-1	NA	TRBJ2-1	CASSLEGSRNEQFF	TGCGCCAGCAGCTTGGAGGGATCGAGGAATGAGCAGTTCTTC
few	TRBV5-1	TRBD1	TRBJ2-7	CASSLRGGQGLYEQYF	TGCGCCAGCAGCTTACGTGGTGGACAGGGCCTCTACGAGCAGTACTTC
NA	TRBV12-3/TRBV12-4	NA	TRBJ2-7	CASQKGAGDNYEQYF	TGTGCCAGCCAGAAGGGGGCGGGAGATAACTACGAGCAGTACTTC
many	TRBV6-5	TRBD1	TRBJ1-2	CASSYLTGDGYTF	TGTGCCAGCAGTTACCTGACAGGGGATGGCTACACCTTC
few	TRBV11-1	TRBD2	TRBJ2-5	CASSFLAGGTSRQTQYF	TGTGCCAGCAGCTTTCTGGCGGGAGGTACCTCCAGACAGACCCAGTACTTC
few	TRBV7-2	NA	TRBJ2-7	CASSLTVFYEQYF	TGTGCCAGCAGCTTGACAGTTTTCTACGAGCAGTACTTC
NA	TRBV20-1	TRBD2	TRBJ2-3	CSARGRGGNTDTQYF	TGCAGTGCTAGAGGCCGGGGGGGGAACACAGATACGCAGTATTTT
few	TRBV5-1	TRBD1	TRBJ2-7	CASSPDTGDGEQYF	TGCGCCAGCAGCCCCGACACAGGGGACGGCGAGCAGTACTTC
many	TRBV4-3	TRBD1	TRBJ2-7	CASSQVGGHRGEQYF	TGCGCCAGCAGCCAAGTCGGTGGCCACAGGGGCGAGCAGTACTTC
many	TRBV20-1	TRBD2	TRBJ2-1	CSARGPTSGSGNEQFF	TGCAGTGCTAGAGGCCCAACTAGCGGGAGTGGTAATGAGCAGTTCTTC
few	TRBV15	NA	TRBJ2-5	CATSRAGGETQYF	TGTGCCACCAGCAGAGCTGGGGGAGAGACCCAGTACTTC
many	TRBV12-3/TRBV12-4	NA	TRBJ1-5	CASSLGLNQPQHF	TGTGCCAGCAGTTTAGGGTTGAATCAGCCCCAGCATTTT
NA	TRBV24-1	NA	TRBJ2-3	CATSDPAGSRDGTDTQYF	TGTGCCACCAGTGACCCCGCTGGCAGCAGGGATGGCACAGATACGCAGTATTTT
NA	TRBV10-3	NA	TRBJ2-1	CAMRGEIVNEQFF	TGTGCCATGAGAGGGGAGATAGTGAATGAGCAGTTCTTC
many	TRBV29-1	TRBD1	TRBJ2-5	CSVFRGQGRETQYF	TGCAGCGTTTTCAGGGGACAGGGACGGGAGACCCAGTACTTC
NA	TRBV20-1	NA	TRBJ2-1	CSEGGHLDNEQFF	TGCAGTGAGGGGGGTCATTTGGACAATGAGCAGTTCTTC
NA	TRBV10-3	NA	TRBJ1-1	CAIRGGSTEAFF	TGTGCCATCAGAGGGGGGAGCACTGAAGCTTTCTTT
NA	TRBV5-1	NA	TRBJ1-2	CASSHDRILFGYTF	TGCGCCAGCAGCCACGACAGGATCCTGTTCGGCTACACCTTC
many	TRBV20-1	TRBD2	TRBJ2-1	CSARDSSGGQEQFF	TGCAGTGCTAGAGACAGTAGCGGGGGCCAAGAGCAGTTCTTC
few	TRBV5-1	NA	TRBJ2-3	CASSLGTGRSTDTQYF	TGCGCCAGCAGCTTGGGAACAGGACGGTCCACAGATACGCAGTATTTT
NA	TRBV28	NA	TRBJ2-1	CASITGLYNEQFF	TGTGCCAGCATAACAGGGCTATACAATGAGCAGTTCTTC